The rows below give T cell receptor beta chains drawn from one sample of a study of OX40 agonist ivuxolimab in advanced cancers. Clones were sequenced by immunoSEQ multiplex PCR, and TCRdb holds only the in-frame ones, with some missing. Here the sample spans around 35,000 clones, about 78% being singletons. The starting material was CD4+ or CD8+ T cells sorted from blood, obtained in a trial of the OX40 agonist ivuxolimab. All receptors come from an adult with an advanced solid tumor such as melanoma, head and neck, liver or kidney cancer. Each CDR3 is given with its conserved first and last residue. D genes are given only for firm matches. The size entry is marked missing in some rows and otherwise reads once, few, many or a size class.

size	D	V	J	CDR3	DNA
NA	NA	TRBV11-2	TRBJ1-2	CASSLLSNYGYTF	TGTGCCAGCAGCTTATTGAGTAACTATGGCTACACCTTC
NA	NA	TRBV19	TRBJ1-1	CASSPQAWNTEAFF	TGTGCCAGTAGTCCCCAGGCCTGGAACACTGAAGCTTTCTTT
NA	TRBD2	TRBV7-2	TRBJ2-1	CASSLGGLAGGPGEQFF	TGTGCCAGCAGCTTAGGAGGACTAGCGGGAGGGCCAGGTGAGCAGTTCTTC
NA	NA	TRBV6-5	TRBJ2-7	CASSAGEQYF	TGTGCCAGCAGCGCAGGGGAGCAGTACTTC
NA	NA	TRBV6-5	TRBJ2-2	CASSYWGRANTGELFF	TGTGCCAGCAGTTACTGGGGGCGAGCGAACACCGGGGAGCTGTTTTTT
NA	NA	TRBV5-8	TRBJ2-6	CASSPTVVLTF	TGTGCCAGCAGCCCGACCGTTGTCCTGACTTTC
NA	TRBD2	TRBV7-8	TRBJ2-5	CASSLLAGGPRETQYF	TGTGCCAGCAGCTTACTAGCGGGAGGGCCACGAGAGACCCAGTACTTC
NA	TRBD1	TRBV5-6	TRBJ2-1	CASSLETGQAYNEQFF	TGTGCCAGCAGCTTGGAAACGGGACAGGCCTACAATGAGCAGTTCTTC
NA	NA	TRBV7-9	TRBJ2-1	CASSLASSMLRNEQFF	TGTGCCAGCAGCTTAGCCTCTAGCATGCTGCGGAATGAGCAGTTCTTC
NA	NA	TRBV28	TRBJ1-1	CASSFRGVGTEAFF	TGTGCCAGCAGTTTTCGGGGGGTGGGGACTGAAGCTTTCTTT
NA	NA	TRBV6-5	TRBJ2-1	CASGGAGGGNEQFF	TGTGCCAGCGGAGGCGCAGGGGGAGGCAATGAGCAGTTCTTC
once	NA	TRBV18	TRBJ2-5	CASLGAETQYF	TGTGCCAGTCTAGGAGCAGAGACCCAGTACTTC
NA	NA	TRBV5-6	TRBJ2-6	CASRPISGANVLTF	TGTGCCAGCAGACCTATCTCTGGGGCCAACGTCCTGACTTTC
NA	NA	TRBV5-1	TRBJ1-1	CASSLLRASGTEAFF	TGCGCCAGCAGCTTGCTCAGGGCATCAGGGACTGAAGCTTTCTTT
NA	NA	TRBV6-1	TRBJ2-7	CASSDASWGPKVEQYF	TGTGCCAGCAGTGATGCCTCCTGGGGCCCCAAGGTCGAGCAGTACTTC
NA	NA	TRBV7-6	TRBJ2-7	CASSPSTGEGEQYF	TGTGCCAGCAGTCCATCGACAGGGGAGGGGGAGCAGTACTTC
NA	NA	TRBV30	TRBJ2-1	CAWREGYNEQFF	TGTGCCTGGAGAGAGGGGTACAATGAGCAGTTCTTC
few	NA	TRBV9	TRBJ1-1	CASSVGDWGTEAFF	TGTGCCAGCAGCGTCGGGGATTGGGGCACTGAAGCTTTCTTT
NA	TRBD1	TRBV5-1	TRBJ1-2	CASSRWDSGSSYGYTF	TGCGCCAGCAGCCGATGGGACAGCGGATCTTCCTATGGCTACACCTTC
NA	NA	TRBV14	TRBJ2-7	CASSQDLLGLSYEQYF	TGTGCCAGCAGCCAAGATCTTCTGGGGCTTTCCTACGAGCAGTACTTC
NA	NA	TRBV9	TRBJ2-7	CASSGDSYEQYF	TGTGCCAGCAGCGGGGACTCCTACGAGCAGTACTTC
NA	NA	TRBV2	TRBJ2-7	CASGDGDYEQYF	TGTGCCAGCGGGGACGGGGACTACGAGCAGTACTTC
once	NA	TRBV11-2	TRBJ2-1	CASSPESVEQFF	TGTGCCAGCAGCCCGGAGTCGGTTGAGCAGTTCTTC
NA	TRBD2	TRBV28	TRBJ2-5	CASSLFGGETQYF	TGTGCCAGCAGTTTATTCGGGGGGGAGACCCAGTACTTC
NA	NA	TRBV18	TRBJ2-7	CASSREPTVTYEQYF	TGTGCCAGCTCCCGAGAACCCACAGTTACCTACGAGCAGTACTTC
NA	NA	TRBV5-6	TRBJ1-1	CASSLEGLAFF	TGTGCCAGCAGCTTGGAAGGGTTGGCTTTCTTT
NA	NA	TRBV19	TRBJ2-7	CASSIRPGFAYEQYF	TGTGCCAGTAGTATTCGCCCAGGGTTTGCCTACGAGCAGTACTTC
NA	TRBD1	TRBV5-4	TRBJ1-4	CASSLQGGGEKLFF	TGTGCCAGCAGCTTACAGGGGGGAGGTGAAAAACTGTTTTTT
NA	TRBD1	TRBV7-2	TRBJ1-5	CASSLKQGGDQPQHF	TGTGCCAGCAGTCTAAAACAGGGGGGAGATCAGCCCCAGCATTTT
few	NA	TRBV6-8	TRBJ2-1	CASRPEYPYNEQFF	TGTGCCAGCAGGCCGGAGTATCCCTACAATGAGCAGTTCTTC
few	NA	TRBV27	TRBJ1-1	CASMWTPGTEAFF	TGTGCCAGCATGTGGACGCCGGGCACTGAAGCTTTCTTT
once	NA	TRBV4-1	TRBJ2-3	CASSQEARDTQYF	TGCGCCAGCAGCCAAGAGGCCAGAGATACGCAGTATTTT
NA	TRBD2	TRBV11-2	TRBJ2-3	CASSWSGRDKYF	TGTGCCAGCAGCTGGAGCGGGAGGGACAAGTATTTT
NA	TRBD1	TRBV19	TRBJ1-1	CASITRTGQTEAFF	TGTGCCAGTATTACCCGGACAGGGCAAACTGAAGCTTTCTTT
few	NA	TRBV18	TRBJ1-2	CASSPVTSNNYGYTF	TGTGCCAGCTCACCAGTCACAAGTAATAACTATGGCTACACCTTC
few	NA	TRBV7-8	TRBJ1-5	CASKKRVRGYSNQPQHF	TGTGCCAGCAAAAAAAGGGTCAGGGGATATAGCAATCAGCCCCAGCATTTT
NA	NA	TRBV7-2	TRBJ2-7	CASSLMPSGEQYF	TGTGCCAGCAGCTTAATGCCGTCCGGAGAGCAGTACTTC
NA	TRBD1	TRBV19	TRBJ2-3	CATEGQGADTQYF	TGTGCCACCGAGGGGCAGGGGGCAGATACGCAGTATTTT
few	NA	TRBV27	TRBJ2-1	CASTRGGSSYNEQFF	TGTGCCAGCACTCGAGGGGGGAGCTCCTACAATGAGCAGTTCTTC
NA	TRBD2	TRBV7-9	TRBJ2-5	CASNPSDLAEETQYF	TGTGCCAGCAATCCTTCGGATCTAGCGGAAGAGACCCAGTACTTC
NA	TRBD2	TRBV18	TRBJ2-2	CASSPYLTSDTGELFF	TGTGCCAGCTCACCATATTTGACTAGCGACACCGGGGAGCTGTTTTTT
NA	NA	TRBV7-9	TRBJ2-1	CASSPLAGFSYNEQFF	TGTGCCAGCAGCCCCCTAGCCGGATTCTCCTACAATGAGCAGTTCTTC
NA	NA	TRBV15	TRBJ2-5	CATSSRTGGQETQYF	TGTGCCACCAGCAGCAGGACGGGCGGCCAAGAGACCCAGTACTTC
NA	TRBD2	TRBV2	TRBJ2-6	CASRGTSRYSGANVLTF	TGTGCCAGCAGAGGGACTAGCCGATACTCTGGGGCCAACGTCCTGACTTTC
NA	NA	TRBV18	TRBJ2-7	CASSPPVRTYEQYF	TGTGCCAGCTCACCACCGGTCAGAACCTACGAGCAGTACTTC
NA	NA	TRBV11-3	TRBJ2-2	CASSLIGPNTGELFF	TGTGCCAGCAGCTTAATAGGGCCGAACACCGGGGAGCTGTTTTTT
NA	NA	TRBV11-2	TRBJ1-3	CASSLYKTVGNTIYF	TGTGCCAGCAGCTTATATAAGACTGTTGGAAACACCATATATTTT
NA	NA	TRBV18	TRBJ2-7	CASSPSGTQTYEQYF	TGTGCCAGCTCACCGTCCGGGACACAGACCTACGAGCAGTACTTC
NA	TRBD1	TRBV27	TRBJ1-1	CASSAGTGGDTEAFF	TGTGCCAGCAGTGCGGGGACAGGGGGAGATACTGAAGCTTTCTTT
NA	TRBD2	TRBV6-4	TRBJ2-2	CASSLADGTGELFF	TGTGCCAGCAGTCTAGCGGATGGGACCGGGGAGCTGTTTTTT
NA	NA	TRBV7-9	TRBJ2-7	CASSALNYEQYF	TGTGCCAGCAGCGCGCTTAACTACGAGCAGTACTTC
NA	TRBD2	TRBV27	TRBJ2-7	CASSKLAGGSDYEQYF	TGTGCCAGCAGTAAACTAGCGGGAGGTTCCGACTACGAGCAGTACTTC
NA	NA	TRBV19	TRBJ1-1	CASKTNDLNTEAFF	TGTGCCAGTAAAACCAACGACCTTAACACTGAAGCTTTCTTT
NA	NA	TRBV18	TRBJ2-3	CASSPRERGTDTQYF	TGTGCCAGCTCACCAAGGGAGAGGGGCACAGATACGCAGTATTTT
NA	TRBD2	TRBV7-2	TRBJ2-7	CASSPEPVAGGSYEQYF	TGTGCCAGCAGCCCCGAACCTGTAGCGGGGGGTTCCTACGAGCAGTACTTC